The following is a T cell receptor beta chain sequence with its context. Germline lookup yields CDR1 MNHEY and CDR2 SVGEGT. Trimming took 2 bases from V and 3 from J; bases not matched to a gene: 9. This CDR3 contains 16 residues. The sample comes from a study of CD8 T cells in ankylosing spondylitis. In TCRdb, the 5' RACE reads were re-called with MiXCR into one record per CDR3 protein. The sample consists of about 140,000 distinct CDR3 sequences, more than 7% of them appearing once. The TCR originated in a male donor with ankylosing spondylitis. The specimen was synovial fluid, either unsorted or a sorted T cell fraction (not recorded which). The chain is built from TRBV6-2 or TRBV6-3 and TRBJ2-5; 7 nucleotides match TRBD1. Written as DNA, the CDR3 is TGTGCCAGCAGTTACCCGTTCCGGGACAGAGAAGAGACCCAGTACTTC. Translating it yields CASSYPFRDREETQYF.